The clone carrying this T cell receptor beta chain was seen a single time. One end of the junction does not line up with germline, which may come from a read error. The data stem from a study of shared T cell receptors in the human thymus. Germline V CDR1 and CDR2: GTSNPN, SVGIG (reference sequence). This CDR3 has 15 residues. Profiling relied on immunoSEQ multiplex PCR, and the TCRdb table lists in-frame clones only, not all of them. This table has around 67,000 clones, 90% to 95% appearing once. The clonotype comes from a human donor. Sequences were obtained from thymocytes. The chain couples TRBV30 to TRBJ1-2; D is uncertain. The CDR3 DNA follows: TGTGCCGGGAGTGTCAAAAGGGCCATTAACTATGGCTACACCTTC. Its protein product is CAGSVKRAINYGYTF. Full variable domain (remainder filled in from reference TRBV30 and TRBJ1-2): SQTIHQWPATLVQPVGSPLSLECTVEGTSNPNLYWYRQAAGRGLQLLFYSVGIGQISSEVPQNLSASRPQDRQFILSSKKLLLSDSGFYLCAGSVKRAINYGYTFGSGTRLTVV.